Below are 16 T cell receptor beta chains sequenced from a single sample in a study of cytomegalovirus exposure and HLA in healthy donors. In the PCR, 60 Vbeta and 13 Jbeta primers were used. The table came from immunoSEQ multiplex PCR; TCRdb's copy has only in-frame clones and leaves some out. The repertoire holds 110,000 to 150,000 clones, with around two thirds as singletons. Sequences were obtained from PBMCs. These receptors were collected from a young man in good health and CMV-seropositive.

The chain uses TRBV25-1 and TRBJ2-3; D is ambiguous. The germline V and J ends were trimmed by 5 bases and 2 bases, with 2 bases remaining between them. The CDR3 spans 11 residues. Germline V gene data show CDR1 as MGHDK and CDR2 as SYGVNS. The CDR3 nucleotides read TGTGCCAGCAGTCTCACAGATACGCAGTATTTT. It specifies CASSLTDTQYF.

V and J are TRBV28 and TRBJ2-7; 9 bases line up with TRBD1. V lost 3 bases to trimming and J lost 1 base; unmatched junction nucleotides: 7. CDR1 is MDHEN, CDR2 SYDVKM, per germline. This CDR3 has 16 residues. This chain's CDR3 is CASSFGDREGSYEQYF. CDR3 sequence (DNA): TGTGCCAGCAGTTTTGGGGACAGGGAGGGATCCTACGAGCAGTACTTC.

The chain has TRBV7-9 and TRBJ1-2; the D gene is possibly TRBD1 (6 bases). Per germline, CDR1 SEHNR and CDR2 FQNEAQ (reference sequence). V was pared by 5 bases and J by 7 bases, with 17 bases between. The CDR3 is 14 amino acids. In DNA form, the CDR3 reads TGTGCCAGCAGCCCATTAGGGGGGGGCTGTGGCTACACCTTC. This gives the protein CASSPLGGGCGYTF.

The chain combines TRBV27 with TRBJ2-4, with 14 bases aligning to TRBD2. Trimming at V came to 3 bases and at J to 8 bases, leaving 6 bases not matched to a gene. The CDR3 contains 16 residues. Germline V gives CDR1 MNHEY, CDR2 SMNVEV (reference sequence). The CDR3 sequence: CASSFGTSGSLDIQYF. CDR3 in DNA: TGTGCCAGCAGTTTCGGGACTAGCGGGAGTCTGGACATTCAGTACTTC.

CDR3 DNA: TGTGCCAGTAGTCTTCTGGGGGAGGGCGAGCAGTACTTC. Translation gives CASSLLGEGEQYF. The chain couples TRBV19 to TRBJ2-7, with 7 nucleotides matching TRBD2. Germline loops: CDR1 LNHDA, CDR2 SQIVND (reference sequence). Trimming removed 5 bases from V and 6 bases from J; junction bases left unmatched: 7. This CDR3 is built from 13 residues.

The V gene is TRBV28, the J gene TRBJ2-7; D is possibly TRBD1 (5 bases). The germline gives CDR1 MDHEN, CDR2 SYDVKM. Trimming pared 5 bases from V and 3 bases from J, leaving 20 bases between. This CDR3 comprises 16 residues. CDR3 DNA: TGTGCCAGCAGTCCATATAGGGGATTCCTACGCTACGAGCAGTACTTC. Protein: CASSPYRGFLRYEQYF.

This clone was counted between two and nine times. CDR3 loop: CASSPQITTAVNEKLFF. CDR3 nucleotides: TGTGCCAGCTCACCACAGATAACGACAGCAGTTAATGAAAAACTGTTTTTT. The chain couples TRBV18 to TRBJ1-4, with D tentatively TRBD1 (5 bases). The CDR3 totals 17 residues. V lost 1 base, J lost 4 bases, and 16 bases lay in between. Germline V gene lookup returns CDR1 KGHSH and CDR2 LQKENI.

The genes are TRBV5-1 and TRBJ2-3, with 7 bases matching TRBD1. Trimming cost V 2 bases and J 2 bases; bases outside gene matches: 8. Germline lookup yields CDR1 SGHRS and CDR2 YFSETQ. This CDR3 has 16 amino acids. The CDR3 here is CASSFAPGTDTDTQYF. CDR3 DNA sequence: TGCGCCAGCAGCTTCGCCCCCGGGACAGACACAGATACGCAGTATTTT.

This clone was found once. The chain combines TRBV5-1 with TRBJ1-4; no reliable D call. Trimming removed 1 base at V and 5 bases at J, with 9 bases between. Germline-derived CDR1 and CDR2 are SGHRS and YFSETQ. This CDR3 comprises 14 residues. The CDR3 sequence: CASSLQVYNEKLFF. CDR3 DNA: TGCGCCAGCAGCTTGCAGGTCTACAATGAAAAACTGTTTTTT. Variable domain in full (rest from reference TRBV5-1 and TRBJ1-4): KAGVTQTPRYLIKTRGQQVTLSCSPISGHRSVSWYQQTPGQGLQFLFEYFSETQRNKGNFPGRFSGRQFSNSRSEMNVSTLELGDSALYLCASSLQVYNEKLFFGSGTQLSVL.

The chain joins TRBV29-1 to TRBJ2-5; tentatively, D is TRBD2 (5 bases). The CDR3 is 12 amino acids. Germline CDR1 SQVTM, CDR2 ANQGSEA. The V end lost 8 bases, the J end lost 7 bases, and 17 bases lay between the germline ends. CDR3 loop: CSTESSEGTQYF. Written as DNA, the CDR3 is TGCAGCACTGAATCCAGCGAGGGGACCCAGTACTTC.

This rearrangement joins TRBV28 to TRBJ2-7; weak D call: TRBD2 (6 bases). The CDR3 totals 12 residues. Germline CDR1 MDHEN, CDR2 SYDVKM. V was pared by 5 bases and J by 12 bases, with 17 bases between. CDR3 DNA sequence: TGTGCCAGCAGTCCGGGACTCCAACTTTTGTACTTC. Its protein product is CASSPGLQLLYF.

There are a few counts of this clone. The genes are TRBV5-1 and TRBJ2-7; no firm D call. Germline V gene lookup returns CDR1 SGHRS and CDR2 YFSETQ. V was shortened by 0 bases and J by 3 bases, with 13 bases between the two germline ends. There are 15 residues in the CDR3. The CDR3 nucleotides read TGCGCCAGCAGCTTGGCGGCAGGTGCACGCTACGAGCAGTACTTC. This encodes CASSLAAGARYEQYF.

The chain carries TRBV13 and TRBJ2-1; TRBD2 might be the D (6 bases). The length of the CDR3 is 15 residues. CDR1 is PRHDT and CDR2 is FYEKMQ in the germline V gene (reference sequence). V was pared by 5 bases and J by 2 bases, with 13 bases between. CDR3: CASSHPGGAYNEQFF. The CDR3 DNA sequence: TGTGCCAGCAGCCATCCCGGAGGGGCCTACAATGAGCAGTTCTTC.

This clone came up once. CDR3 amino acids: CASSFLGQGALLEQYF. Written as DNA, the CDR3 is TGTGCCAGCAGTTTCCTAGGACAGGGGGCCCTCCTCGAGCAGTACTTC. J is TRBJ2-7 and V is TRBV25-1, with 11 bases aligning to TRBD1. The V and J ends lost 5 bases and 6 bases, in that order; junction bases with no gene match: 12. The CDR3 length is 16 residues. CDR1 and CDR2 (germline): MGHDK, SYGVNS.

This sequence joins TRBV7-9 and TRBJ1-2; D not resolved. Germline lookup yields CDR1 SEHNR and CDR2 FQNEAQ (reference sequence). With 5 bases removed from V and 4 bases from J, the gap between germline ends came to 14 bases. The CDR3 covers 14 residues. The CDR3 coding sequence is TGTGCCAGCAGCCCTGGAGGGAACGGCTATGGCTACACCTTC. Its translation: CASSPGGNGYGYTF.

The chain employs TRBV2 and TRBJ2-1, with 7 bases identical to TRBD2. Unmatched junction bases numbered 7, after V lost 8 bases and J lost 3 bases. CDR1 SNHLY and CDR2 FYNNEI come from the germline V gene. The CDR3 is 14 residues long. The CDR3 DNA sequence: TGTGCCAGCGTGAAGCGGGAACTCTACAATGAGCAGTTCTTC. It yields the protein CASVKRELYNEQFF.